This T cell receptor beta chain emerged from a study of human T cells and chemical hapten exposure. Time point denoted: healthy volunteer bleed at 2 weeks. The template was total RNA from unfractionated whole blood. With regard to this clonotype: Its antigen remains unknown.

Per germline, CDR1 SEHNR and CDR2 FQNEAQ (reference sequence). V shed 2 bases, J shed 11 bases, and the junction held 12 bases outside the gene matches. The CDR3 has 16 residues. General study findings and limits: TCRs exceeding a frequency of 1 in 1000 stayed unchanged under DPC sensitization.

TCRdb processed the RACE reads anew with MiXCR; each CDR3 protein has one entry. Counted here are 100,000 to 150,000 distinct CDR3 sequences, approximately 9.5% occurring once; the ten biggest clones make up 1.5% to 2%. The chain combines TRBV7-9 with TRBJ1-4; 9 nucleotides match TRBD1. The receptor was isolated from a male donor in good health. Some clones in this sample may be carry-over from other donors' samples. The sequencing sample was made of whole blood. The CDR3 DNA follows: TGTGCCAGCAGCTTAACCCTGGGGACAGGGAGGGAGAAACTGTTTTTT. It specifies CASSLTLGTGREKLFF.